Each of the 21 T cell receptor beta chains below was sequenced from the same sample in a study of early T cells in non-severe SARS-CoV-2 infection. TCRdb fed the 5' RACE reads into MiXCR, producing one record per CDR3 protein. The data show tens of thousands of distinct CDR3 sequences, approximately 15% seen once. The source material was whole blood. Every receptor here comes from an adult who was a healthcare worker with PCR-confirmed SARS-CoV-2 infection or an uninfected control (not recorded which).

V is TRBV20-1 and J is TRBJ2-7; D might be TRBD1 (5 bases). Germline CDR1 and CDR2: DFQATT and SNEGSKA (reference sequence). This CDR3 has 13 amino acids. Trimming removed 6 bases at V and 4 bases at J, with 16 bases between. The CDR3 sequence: CSAPTAGSYEQYF. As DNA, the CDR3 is TGCAGTGCGCCGACAGCCGGGTCGTACGAGCAGTACTTC.

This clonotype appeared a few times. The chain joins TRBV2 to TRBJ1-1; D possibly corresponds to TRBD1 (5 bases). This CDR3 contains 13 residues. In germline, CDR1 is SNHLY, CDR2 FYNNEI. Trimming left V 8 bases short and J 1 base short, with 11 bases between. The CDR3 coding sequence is TGTGCCAGCGGGGGACGAAAGAACACTGAAGCTTTCTTT. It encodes CASGGRKNTEAFF.

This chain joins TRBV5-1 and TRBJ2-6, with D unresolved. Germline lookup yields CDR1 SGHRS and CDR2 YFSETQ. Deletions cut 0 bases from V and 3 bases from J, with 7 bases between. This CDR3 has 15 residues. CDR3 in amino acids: CASSLDGYGANVLTF. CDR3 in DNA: TGCGCCAGCAGCTTGGACGGCTATGGGGCCAACGTCCTGACTTTC.

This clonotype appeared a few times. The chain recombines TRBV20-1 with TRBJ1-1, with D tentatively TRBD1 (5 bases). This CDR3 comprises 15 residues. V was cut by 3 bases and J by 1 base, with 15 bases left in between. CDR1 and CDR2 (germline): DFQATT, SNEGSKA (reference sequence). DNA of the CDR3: TGCAGTGCTAGGGATTTAGGTGGGACGAACACTGAAGCTTTCTTT. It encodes CSARDLGGTNTEAFF.

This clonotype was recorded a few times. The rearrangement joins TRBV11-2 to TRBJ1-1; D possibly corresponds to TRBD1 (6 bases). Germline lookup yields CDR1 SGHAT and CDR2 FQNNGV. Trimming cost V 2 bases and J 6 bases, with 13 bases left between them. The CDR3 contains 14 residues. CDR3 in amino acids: CASSLLVQGAEAFF. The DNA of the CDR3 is TGTGCCAGCAGCTTACTGGTACAGGGCGCTGAAGCTTTCTTT.

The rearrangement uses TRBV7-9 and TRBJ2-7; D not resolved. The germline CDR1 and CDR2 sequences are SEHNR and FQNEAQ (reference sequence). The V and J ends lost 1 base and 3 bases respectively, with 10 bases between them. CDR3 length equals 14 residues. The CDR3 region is CASSLVGPNYEQYF. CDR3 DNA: TGTGCCAGCAGCTTAGTGGGCCCCAACTACGAGCAGTACTTC.

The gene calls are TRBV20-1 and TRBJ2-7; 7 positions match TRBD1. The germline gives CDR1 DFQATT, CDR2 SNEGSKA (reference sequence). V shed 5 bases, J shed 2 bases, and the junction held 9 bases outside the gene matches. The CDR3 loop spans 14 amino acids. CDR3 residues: CSAGSRQGAYEQYF. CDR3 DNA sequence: TGCAGTGCTGGTTCAAGACAGGGAGCCTACGAGCAGTACTTC.

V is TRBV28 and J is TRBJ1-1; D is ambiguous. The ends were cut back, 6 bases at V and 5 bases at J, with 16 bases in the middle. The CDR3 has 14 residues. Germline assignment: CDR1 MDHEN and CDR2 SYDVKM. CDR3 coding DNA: TGTGCCAGCAGCCCGGCTAAGGTAGAGACTGAAGCTTTCTTT. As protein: CASSPAKVETEAFF. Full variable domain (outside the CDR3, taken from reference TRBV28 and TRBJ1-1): DVKVTQSSRYLVKRTGEKVFLECVQDMDHENMFWYRQDPGLGLRLIYFSYDVKMKEKGDIPEGYSVSREKKERFSLILESASTNQTSMYLCASSPAKVETEAFFGQGTRLTVV.

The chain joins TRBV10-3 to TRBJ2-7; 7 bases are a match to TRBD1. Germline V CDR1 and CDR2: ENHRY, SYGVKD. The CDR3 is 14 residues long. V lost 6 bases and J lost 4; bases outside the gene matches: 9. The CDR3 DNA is TGTGCCATCAGCGAACAGGGGATAACGTACGAGCAGTACTTC. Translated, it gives CAISEQGITYEQYF.

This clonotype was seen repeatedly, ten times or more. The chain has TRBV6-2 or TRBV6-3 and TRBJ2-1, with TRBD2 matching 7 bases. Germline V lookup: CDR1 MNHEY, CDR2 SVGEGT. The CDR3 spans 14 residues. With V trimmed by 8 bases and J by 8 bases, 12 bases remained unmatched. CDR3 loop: CASHSSGTSDEQFF. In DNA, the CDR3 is TGTGCCAGCCATTCGTCGGGCACTAGCGATGAGCAGTTCTTC.

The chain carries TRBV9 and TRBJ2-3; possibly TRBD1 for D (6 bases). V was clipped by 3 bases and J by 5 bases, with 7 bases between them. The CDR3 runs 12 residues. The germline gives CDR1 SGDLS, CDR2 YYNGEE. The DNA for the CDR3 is TGTGCCAGCAGCGCCAGGGGAGATACGCAGTATTTT. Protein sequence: CASSARGDTQYF.

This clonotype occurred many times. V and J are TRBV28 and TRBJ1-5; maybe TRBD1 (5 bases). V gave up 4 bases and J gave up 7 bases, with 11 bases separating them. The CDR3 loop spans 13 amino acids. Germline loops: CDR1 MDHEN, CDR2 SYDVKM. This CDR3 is CASSSTGGQPQHF. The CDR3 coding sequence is TGTGCCAGCAGTTCCACAGGTGGCCAGCCCCAGCATTTT.

The CDR3 DNA sequence: TGTGCCAGCAGAGGGGGTGAGGAAAACACCATATATTTT. Translating gives CASRGGEENTIYF. V and J are TRBV12-3 or TRBV12-4 and TRBJ1-3, with D possibly matching TRBD1 (6 bases). V was trimmed by 6 bases and J by 6 bases, leaving 12 bases between them. This CDR3 is 13 amino acids long.

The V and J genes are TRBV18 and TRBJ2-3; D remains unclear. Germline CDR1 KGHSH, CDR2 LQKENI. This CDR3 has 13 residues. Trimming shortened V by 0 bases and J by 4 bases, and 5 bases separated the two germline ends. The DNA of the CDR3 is TGTGCCAGCTCACCACCGGGGTCAGATACGCAGTATTTT. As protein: CASSPPGSDTQYF.

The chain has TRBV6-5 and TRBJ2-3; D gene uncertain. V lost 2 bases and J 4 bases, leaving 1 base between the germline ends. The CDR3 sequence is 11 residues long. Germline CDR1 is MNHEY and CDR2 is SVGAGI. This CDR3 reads CASSYADTQYF. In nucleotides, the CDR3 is TGTGCCAGCAGTTACGCAGATACGCAGTATTTT.

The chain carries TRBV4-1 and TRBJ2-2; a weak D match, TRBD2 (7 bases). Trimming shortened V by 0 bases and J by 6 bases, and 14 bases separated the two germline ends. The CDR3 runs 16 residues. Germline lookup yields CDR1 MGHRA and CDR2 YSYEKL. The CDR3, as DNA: TGCGCCAGCAGCCAAGATACGGGGGGCGCGCCCGGGGAGCTGTTTTTT. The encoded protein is CASSQDTGGAPGELFF.

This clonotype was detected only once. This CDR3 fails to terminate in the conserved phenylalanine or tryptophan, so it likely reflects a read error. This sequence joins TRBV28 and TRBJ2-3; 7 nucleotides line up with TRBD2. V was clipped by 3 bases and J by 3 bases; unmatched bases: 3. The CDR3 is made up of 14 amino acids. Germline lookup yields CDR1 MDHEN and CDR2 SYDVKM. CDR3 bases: TGTGCCAGCAGTTTCAGGCGGGAGACAGATACGCAGTATTAT. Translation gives CASSFRRETDTQYY.

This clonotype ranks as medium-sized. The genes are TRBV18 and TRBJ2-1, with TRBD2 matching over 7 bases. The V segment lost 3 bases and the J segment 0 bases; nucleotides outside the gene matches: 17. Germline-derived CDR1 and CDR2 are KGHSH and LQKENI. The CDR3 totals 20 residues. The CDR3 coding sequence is TGTGCCAGCTCACCGCGGGAGCGGGGCGGCCCCTTAAGCTCCTACAATGAGCAGTTCTTC. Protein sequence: CASSPRERGGPLSSYNEQFF.

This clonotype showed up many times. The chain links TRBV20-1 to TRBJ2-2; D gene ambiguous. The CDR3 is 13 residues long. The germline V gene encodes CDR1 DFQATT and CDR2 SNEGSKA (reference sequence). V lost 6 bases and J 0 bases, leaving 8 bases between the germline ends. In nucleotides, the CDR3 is TGCAGTGCCCTGGAACCGAACACCGGGGAGCTGTTTTTT. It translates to CSALEPNTGELFF.

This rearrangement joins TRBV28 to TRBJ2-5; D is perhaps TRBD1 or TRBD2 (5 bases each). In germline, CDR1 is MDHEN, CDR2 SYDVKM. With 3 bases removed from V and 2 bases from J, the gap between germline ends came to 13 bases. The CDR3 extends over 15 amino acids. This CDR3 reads CASSFIGTVQETQYF. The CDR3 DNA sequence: TGTGCCAGCAGTTTTATTGGGACGGTACAAGAGACCCAGTACTTC. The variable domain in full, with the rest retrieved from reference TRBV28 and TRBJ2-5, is DVKVTQSSRYLVKRTGEKVFLECVQDMDHENMFWYRQDPGLGLRLIYFSYDVKMKEKGDIPEGYSVSREKKERFSLILESASTNQTSMYLCASSFIGTVQETQYFGPGTRLLVL.

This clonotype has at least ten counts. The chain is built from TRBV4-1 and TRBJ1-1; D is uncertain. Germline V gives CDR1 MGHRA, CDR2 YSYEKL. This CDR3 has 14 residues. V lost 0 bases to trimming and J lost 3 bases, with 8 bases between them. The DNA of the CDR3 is TGCGCCAGCAGCCAAGAAGAGCAGGACACTGAAGCTTTCTTT. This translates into CASSQEEQDTEAFF.